The source of this T cell receptor beta chain is a study of T cell responses to AZD1222 COVID-19 vaccine. This CDR3 has 14 residues. Germline lookup yields CDR1 SGHVS and CDR2 FQNEAQ. Trimming removed 0 bases at V and 1 base at J, with 7 bases between. Findings and caveats of the study: AZD1222 recipients seropositive at baseline numbered only five to seven. Repertoires were obtained only post-peak T cell response. Unmutated variant regions are reportedly the target of nearly half of TCRs that are spike-specific. White British ancestry dominated among donors, who included more females, and clonal diversity was possibly underestimated.

Only in-frame clones appear in the TCRdb table, and some are missing; sequencing was by immunoSEQ multiplex PCR. This table has 200,000 or so clones, roughly 93% appearing once. Comment on this clone: Its target is not known.

This sequence originates from an adult in good health. The V gene is TRBV7-8, the J gene TRBJ2-7; unclear D gene. The sequenced sample was peripheral blood, obtained on day 0 of AZD1222 vaccination. This chain's CDR3 is CASSLAHKSYEQYF. The CDR3 DNA reads TGTGCCAGCAGCTTAGCGCATAAGTCCTACGAGCAGTACTTC.